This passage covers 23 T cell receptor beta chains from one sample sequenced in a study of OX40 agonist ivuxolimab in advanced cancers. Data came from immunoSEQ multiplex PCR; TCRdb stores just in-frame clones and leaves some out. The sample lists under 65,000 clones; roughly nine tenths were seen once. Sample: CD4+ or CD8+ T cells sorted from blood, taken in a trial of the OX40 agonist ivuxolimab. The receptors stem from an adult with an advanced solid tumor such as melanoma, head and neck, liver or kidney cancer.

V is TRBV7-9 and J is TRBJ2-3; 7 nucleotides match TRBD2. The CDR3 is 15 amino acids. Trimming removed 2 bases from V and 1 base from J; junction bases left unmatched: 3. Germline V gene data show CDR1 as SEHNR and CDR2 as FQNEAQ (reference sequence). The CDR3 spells CASSLRTSGTDTQYF. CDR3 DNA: TGTGCCAGCAGCTTACGGACTAGTGGCACAGATACGCAGTATTTT.

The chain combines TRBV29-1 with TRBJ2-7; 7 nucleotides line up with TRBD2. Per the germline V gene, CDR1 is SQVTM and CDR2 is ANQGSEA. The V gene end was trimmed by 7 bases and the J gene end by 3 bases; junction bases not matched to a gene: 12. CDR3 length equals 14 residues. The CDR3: CSAGTTGNLYEQYF. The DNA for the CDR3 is TGCAGCGCCGGGACTACGGGCAATCTCTACGAGCAGTACTTC.

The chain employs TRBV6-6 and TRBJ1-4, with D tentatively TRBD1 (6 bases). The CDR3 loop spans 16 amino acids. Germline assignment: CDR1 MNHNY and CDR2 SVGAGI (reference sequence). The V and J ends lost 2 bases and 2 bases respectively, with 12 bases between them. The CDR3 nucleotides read TGTGCCAGCAGTTACACCCGGACAGATACTAATGAAAAACTGTTTTTT. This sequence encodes CASSYTRTDTNEKLFF.

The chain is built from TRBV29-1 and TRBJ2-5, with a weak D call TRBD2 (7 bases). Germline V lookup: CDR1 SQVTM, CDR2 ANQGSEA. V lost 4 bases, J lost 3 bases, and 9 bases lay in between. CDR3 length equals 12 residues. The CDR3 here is CSVGGGKETQYF. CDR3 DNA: TGCAGCGTTGGGGGGGGCAAAGAGACCCAGTACTTC.

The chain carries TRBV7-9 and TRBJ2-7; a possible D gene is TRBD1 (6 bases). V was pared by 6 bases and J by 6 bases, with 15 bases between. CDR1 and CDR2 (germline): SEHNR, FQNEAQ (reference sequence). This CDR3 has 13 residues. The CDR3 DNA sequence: TGTGCCAGCAGACCACAGGGTATCGGCGAGCAGTACTTC. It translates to CASRPQGIGEQYF.

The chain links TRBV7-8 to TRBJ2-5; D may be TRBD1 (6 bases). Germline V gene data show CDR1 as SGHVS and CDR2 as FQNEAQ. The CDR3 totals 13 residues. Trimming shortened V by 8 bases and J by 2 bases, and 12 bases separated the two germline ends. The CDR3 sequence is CASGQLRQETQYF. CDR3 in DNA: TGTGCCAGCGGACAGTTACGTCAAGAGACCCAGTACTTC.

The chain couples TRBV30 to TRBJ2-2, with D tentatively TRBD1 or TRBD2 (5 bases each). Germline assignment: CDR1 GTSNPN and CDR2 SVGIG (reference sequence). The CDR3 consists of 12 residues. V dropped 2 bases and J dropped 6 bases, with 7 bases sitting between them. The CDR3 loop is CAWSMGAGELFF. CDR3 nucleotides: TGTGCCTGGAGTATGGGGGCCGGGGAGCTGTTTTTT.

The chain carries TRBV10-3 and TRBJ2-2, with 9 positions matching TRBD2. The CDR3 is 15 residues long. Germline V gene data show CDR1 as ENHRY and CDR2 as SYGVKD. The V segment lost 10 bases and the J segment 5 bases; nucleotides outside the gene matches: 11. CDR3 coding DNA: TGTGCCACCCGACCAGCGGGAGGTGTGACCGGGGAGCTGTTTTTT. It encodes CATRPAGGVTGELFF.

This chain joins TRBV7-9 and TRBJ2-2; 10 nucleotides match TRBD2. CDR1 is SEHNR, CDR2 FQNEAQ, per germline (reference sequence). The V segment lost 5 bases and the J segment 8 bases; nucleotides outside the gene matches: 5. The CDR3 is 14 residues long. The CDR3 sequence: CASSRRLAGGELFF. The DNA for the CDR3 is TGTGCCAGCAGCAGACGACTAGCGGGTGGGGAGCTGTTTTTT.

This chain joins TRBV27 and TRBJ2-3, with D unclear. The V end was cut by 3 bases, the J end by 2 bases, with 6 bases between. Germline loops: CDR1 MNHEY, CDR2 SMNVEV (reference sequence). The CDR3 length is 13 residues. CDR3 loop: CASSLRNTDTQYF. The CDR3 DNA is TGTGCCAGCAGTTTGAGGAACACAGATACGCAGTATTTT.

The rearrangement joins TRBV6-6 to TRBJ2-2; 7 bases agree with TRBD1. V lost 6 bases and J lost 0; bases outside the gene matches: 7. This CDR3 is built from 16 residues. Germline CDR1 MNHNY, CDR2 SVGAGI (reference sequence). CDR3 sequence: CASSDTGTANTGELFF. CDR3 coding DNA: TGTGCCAGCAGCGACACCGGGACAGCGAACACCGGGGAGCTGTTTTTT.

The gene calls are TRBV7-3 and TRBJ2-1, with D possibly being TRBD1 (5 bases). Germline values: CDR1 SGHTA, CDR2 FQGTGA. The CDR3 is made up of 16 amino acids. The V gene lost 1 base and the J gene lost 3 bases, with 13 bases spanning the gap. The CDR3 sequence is CASSLKGDRFYNEQFF. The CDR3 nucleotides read TGTGCCAGCAGCTTAAAAGGGGATCGGTTCTACAATGAGCAGTTCTTC.

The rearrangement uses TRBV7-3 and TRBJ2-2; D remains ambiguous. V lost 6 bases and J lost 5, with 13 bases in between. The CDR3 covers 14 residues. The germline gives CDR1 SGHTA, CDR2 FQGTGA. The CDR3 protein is CASSLGSWTGELFF. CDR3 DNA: TGTGCCAGCAGTTTGGGCTCGTGGACCGGGGAGCTGTTTTTT.

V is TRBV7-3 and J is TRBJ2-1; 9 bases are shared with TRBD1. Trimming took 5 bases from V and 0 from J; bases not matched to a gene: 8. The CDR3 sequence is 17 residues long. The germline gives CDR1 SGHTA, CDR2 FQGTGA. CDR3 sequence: CASSPRQGGNSYNEQFF. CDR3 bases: TGTGCCAGCAGCCCAAGACAGGGGGGCAACTCCTACAATGAGCAGTTCTTC.

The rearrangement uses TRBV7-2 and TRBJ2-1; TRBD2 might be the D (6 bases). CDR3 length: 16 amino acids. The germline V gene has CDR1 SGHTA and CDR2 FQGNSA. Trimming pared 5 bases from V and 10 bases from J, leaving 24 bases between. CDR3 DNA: TGTGCCAGCAGCCCTAGGGACTTCGTCGTCCGCCGCGAGCAGTTCTTC. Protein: CASSPRDFVVRREQFF.

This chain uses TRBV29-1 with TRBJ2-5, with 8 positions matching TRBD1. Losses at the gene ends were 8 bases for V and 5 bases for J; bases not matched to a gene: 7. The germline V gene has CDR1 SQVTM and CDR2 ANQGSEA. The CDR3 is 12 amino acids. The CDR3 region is CSTKDRDETQYF. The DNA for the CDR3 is TGCAGCACTAAGGACAGGGATGAGACCCAGTACTTC.

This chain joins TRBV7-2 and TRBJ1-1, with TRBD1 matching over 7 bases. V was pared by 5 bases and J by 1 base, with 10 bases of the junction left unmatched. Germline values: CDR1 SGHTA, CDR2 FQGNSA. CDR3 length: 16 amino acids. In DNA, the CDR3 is TGTGCCAGCAGCCCTCGACAGGGTGGGAGGAACACTGAAGCTTTCTTT. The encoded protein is CASSPRQGGRNTEAFF.

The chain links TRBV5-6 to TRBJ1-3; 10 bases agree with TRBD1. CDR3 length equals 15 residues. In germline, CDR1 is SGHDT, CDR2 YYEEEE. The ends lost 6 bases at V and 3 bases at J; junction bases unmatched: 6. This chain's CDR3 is CASTETGGSGNTIYF. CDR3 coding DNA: TGTGCCAGCACCGAGACAGGGGGCAGTGGAAACACCATATATTTT.

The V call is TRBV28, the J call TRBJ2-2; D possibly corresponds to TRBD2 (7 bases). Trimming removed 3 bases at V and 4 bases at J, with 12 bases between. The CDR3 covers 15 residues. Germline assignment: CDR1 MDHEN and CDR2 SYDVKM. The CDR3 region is CASSLAGAGTGELFF. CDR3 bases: TGTGCCAGCAGTTTGGCGGGGGCGGGCACCGGGGAGCTGTTTTTT.

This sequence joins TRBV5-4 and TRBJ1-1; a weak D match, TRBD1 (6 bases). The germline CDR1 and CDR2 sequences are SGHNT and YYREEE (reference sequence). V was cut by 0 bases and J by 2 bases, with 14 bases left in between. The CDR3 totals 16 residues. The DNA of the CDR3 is TGTGCCAGCAGCTTGGTCCCGGGGGCTAAAAACACTGAAGCTTTCTTT. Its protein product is CASSLVPGAKNTEAFF.

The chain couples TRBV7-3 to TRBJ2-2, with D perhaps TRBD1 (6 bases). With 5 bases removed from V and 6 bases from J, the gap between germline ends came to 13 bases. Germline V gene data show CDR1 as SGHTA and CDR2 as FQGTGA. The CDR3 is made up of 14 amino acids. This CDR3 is CASSPSRGAGELFF. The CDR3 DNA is TGTGCCAGCAGCCCCAGCAGGGGTGCCGGGGAGCTGTTTTTT. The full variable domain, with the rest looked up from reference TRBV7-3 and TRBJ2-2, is GAGVSQTPSNKVTEKGKYVELRCDPISGHTALYWYRQSLGQGPEFLIYFQGTGAADDSGLPNDRFFAVRPEGSVSTLKIQRTERGDSAVYLCASSPSRGAGELFFGEGSRLTVL.

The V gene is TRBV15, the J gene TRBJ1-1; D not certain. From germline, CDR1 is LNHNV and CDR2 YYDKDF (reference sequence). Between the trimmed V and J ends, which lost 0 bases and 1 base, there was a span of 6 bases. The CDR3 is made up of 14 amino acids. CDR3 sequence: CATSRDRRNTEAFF. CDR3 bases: TGTGCCACCAGCAGAGATAGGCGGAACACTGAAGCTTTCTTT.

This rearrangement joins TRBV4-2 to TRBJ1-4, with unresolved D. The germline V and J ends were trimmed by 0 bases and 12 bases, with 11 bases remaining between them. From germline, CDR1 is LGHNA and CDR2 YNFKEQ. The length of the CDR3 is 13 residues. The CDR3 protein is CASSQDDGSELFF. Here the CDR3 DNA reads TGTGCCAGCAGCCAAGATGACGGGTCAGAACTGTTTTTT.